The source of this TCR beta chain is a study of shared clonotypes between healthy human individuals. Whole-study context: The study drew on a couple of women and three men aged 18 to 49 as donors.

Selected positively for CCR7 and CD45RO-negative, naive CD8 cells excluded terminally differentiated effector memory CD45RA+ cells. V lost 3 bases and J lost 3; bases outside the gene matches: 1. The CDR3 length is 13 residues. Germline V CDR1 and CDR2: MNHEY, SMNVEV (reference sequence). Replicate PCRs run on sorted subsets employed about 220 ng DNA, tens of thousands of T cell genomes. This table comes from immunoSEQ multiplex PCR, and its TCRdb copy is limited to in-frame clones, with some not included. The table records some 630,000 clones, 90% to 97% of them present only once. The TCR was taken from a woman under 40 in good health. The sample was naive CD8+ T cells sorted from blood. V usage is TRBV27 and J usage is TRBJ2-5; TRBD1 agrees at 7 bases. The CDR3 DNA follows: TGTGCCAGCAGTTTGACAGGGAAAGAGACCCAGTACTTC. Translating gives CASSLTGKETQYF.